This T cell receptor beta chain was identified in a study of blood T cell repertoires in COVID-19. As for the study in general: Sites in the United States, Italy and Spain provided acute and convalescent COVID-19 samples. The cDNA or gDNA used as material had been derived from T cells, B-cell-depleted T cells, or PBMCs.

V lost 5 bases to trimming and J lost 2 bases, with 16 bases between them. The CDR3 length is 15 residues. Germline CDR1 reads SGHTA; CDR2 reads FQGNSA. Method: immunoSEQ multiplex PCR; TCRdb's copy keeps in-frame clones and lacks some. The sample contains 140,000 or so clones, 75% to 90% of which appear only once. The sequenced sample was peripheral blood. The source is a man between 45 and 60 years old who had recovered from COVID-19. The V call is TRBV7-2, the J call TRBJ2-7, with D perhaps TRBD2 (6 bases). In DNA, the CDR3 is TGTGCCAGCAGCCGTCCCGGGACTGATACCTACGAGCAGTACTTC. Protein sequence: CASSRPGTDTYEQYF.